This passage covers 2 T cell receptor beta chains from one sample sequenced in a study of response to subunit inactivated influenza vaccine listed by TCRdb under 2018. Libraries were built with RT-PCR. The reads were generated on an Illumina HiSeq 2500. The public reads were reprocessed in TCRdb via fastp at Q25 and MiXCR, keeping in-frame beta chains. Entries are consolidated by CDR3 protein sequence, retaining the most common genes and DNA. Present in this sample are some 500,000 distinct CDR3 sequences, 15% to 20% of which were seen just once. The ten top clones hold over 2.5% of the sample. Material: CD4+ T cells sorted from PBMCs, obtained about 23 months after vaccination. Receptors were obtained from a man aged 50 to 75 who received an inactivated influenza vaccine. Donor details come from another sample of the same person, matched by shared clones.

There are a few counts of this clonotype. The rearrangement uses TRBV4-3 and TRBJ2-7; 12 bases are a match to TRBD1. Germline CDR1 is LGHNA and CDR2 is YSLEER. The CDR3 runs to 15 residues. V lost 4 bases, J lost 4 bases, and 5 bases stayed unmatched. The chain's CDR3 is CASSLGQGALYEQYF. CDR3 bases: TGCGCCAGCAGCCTGGGACAGGGGGCGTTATACGAGCAGTACTTC.

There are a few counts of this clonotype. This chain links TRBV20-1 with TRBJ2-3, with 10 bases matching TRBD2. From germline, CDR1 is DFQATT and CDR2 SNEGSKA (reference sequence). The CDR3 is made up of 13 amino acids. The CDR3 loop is CSRIAGGGDTQYF. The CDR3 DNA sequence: TGCAGCAGGATAGCGGGAGGAGGGGATACGCAGTATTTT.